The text below deals with one T cell receptor (beta chain). Its specificity is not known. Libraries were prepared by immunoSEQ multiplex PCR; TCRdb keeps only in-frame clonotypes and omits some of them. The table lists fewer than 25,000 clones, approximately 77% of them singletons. These data belong to a study of vaccination effects on CD4 cells after COVID-19. In the study overall: A median of 72 days separated the second dose and sampling. Study-wide findings and caveats: Only a few convalescent patients and no early post-infection timepoints featured in the study.

Before sequencing, viral peptide pools were used by the ViraFEST assay to expand antigen-specific CD4+ T cells. When around nine days of culture had elapsed, CD4+ T cells were isolated. Each participant was given two doses of one vaccine (BNT162b2 or mRNA-1273). Vaccine recipients lacked prior SARS-CoV-2 infection and had negative nucleocapsid antibodies. This CDR3 has 15 residues. Looked up from germline, CDR1 is MNHNS and CDR2 is SASEGT. Unmatched junction bases numbered 7, after V lost 3 bases and J lost 2 bases. The V call is TRBV6-1, the J call TRBJ2-7, with 7 bases that match TRBD1. This receptor was obtained from a human donor who received a COVID-19 vaccine. The specimen was CD4+ T cells from PBMCs cultured with HCoV-NL63 spike peptides, collected after COVID-19 vaccination. The CDR3 coding sequence is TGTGCCAGCAGTGATAGGGGGCGTTCGCCCTACGAGCAGTACTTC. Amino acids: CASSDRGRSPYEQYF.